The 28 T cell receptor beta chains below were found in one sample sequenced in a study of metastatic and nonmetastatic thyroid tumors. Through MiXCR, TCRdb re-clonotyped the PCR reads. Of about 60,000 clones listed, around 15% are singletons. Patients were all untreated before their thyroid surgery. The sequenced material came from blood. The receptors were sampled from a male donor with papillary thyroid cancer or a benign thyroid nodule (not recorded which). Some clones in this sample may be carry-over from other donors' samples.

This clone has a count of ten or more. This rearrangement joins TRBV2 to TRBJ1-6, with D possibly TRBD1 on 6 matching bases. Trimming pared 6 bases from V and 5 bases from J, leaving 17 bases between. Per germline, CDR1 SNHLY and CDR2 FYNNEI. The CDR3 contains 16 residues. The DNA for the CDR3 is TGTGCCAGCAGGGGGACACAGACAGTTCATAATTCACCCCTCCACTTT. Translated: CASRGTQTVHNSPLHF.

The table lists this clone with many counts. The chain recombines TRBV5-8 with TRBJ1-1, with D possibly matching TRBD1 (6 bases). CDR1 is SGHTS and CDR2 is YDEGEE in the germline V gene. The CDR3 extends over 11 amino acids. Trimming removed 2 bases from V and 8 bases from J, with 7 bases in between. CDR3 region: CASSFGQEAFF. In nucleotides, the CDR3 is TGTGCCAGCAGCTTCGGACAGGAAGCTTTCTTT.

V usage is TRBV5-1 and J usage is TRBJ1-2; tentatively, D is TRBD1 (6 bases). The CDR3 totals 13 residues. Germline loops: CDR1 SGHRS, CDR2 YFSETQ. V was shortened by 2 bases and J by 8 bases, with 13 bases between the two germline ends. The CDR3 nucleotides read TGCGCCAGCAGCTTTGTCGCAGGGGCGGGCTACACCTTC. Translating gives CASSFVAGAGYTF.

This clone was seen many times. The chain recombines TRBV6-1 with TRBJ1-1; 10 nucleotides agree with TRBD1. The germline V gene encodes CDR1 MNHNS and CDR2 SASEGT. This CDR3 is built from 15 residues. The junction had 6 bases not matched to a gene; V was cut back by 3 bases and J by 5 bases. Written as DNA, the CDR3 is TGTGCCAGCAGTGACCCCCGACAGGGGGCTACTGAAGCTTTCTTT. Protein: CASSDPRQGATEAFF.

In its sample, this clone was seen many times. V usage is TRBV24-1 and J usage is TRBJ2-3, with 7 nucleotides matching TRBD2. The V gene end was trimmed by 0 bases and the J gene end by 2 bases; junction bases not matched to a gene: 13. Per germline, CDR1 KGHDR and CDR2 SFDVKD. This CDR3 has 19 amino acids. CDR3 nucleotides: TGTGCCACCAGTGATTTGGCCCCGGGACTACCCACGGACACAGATACGCAGTATTTT. It yields the protein CATSDLAPGLPTDTDTQYF.

This clone was detected many times. This chain connects TRBV18 to TRBJ1-1, with D maybe TRBD1 (5 bases). Germline assignment: CDR1 KGHSH and CDR2 LQKENI. This CDR3 has 15 amino acids. V dropped 3 bases and J dropped 1 base, with 12 bases sitting between them. CDR3 coding DNA: TGTGCCAGCTCACCCAAAGACAGATCGAACACTGAAGCTTTCTTT. This translates into CASSPKDRSNTEAFF.

In this sample, this clone turned up many times. This chain connects TRBV11-2 to TRBJ2-5, with D hard to call. V dropped 8 bases and J dropped 0 bases, with 10 bases sitting between them. The CDR3 totals 13 residues. In germline, CDR1 is SGHAT, CDR2 FQNNGV. This CDR3 reads CASQIAYQETQYF. The DNA of the CDR3 is TGTGCCAGCCAAATCGCGTACCAAGAGACCCAGTACTTC. Full variable domain (outside the CDR3, taken from reference TRBV11-2 and TRBJ2-5): EAGVAQSPRYKIIEKRQSVAFWCNPISGHATLYWYQQILGQGPKLLIQFQNNGVVDDSQLPKDRFSAERLKGVDSTLKIQPAKLEDSAVYLCASQIAYQETQYFGPGTRLLVL.

This clone came up many times. The V and J genes are TRBV20-1 and TRBJ2-3; a possible D gene is TRBD2 (5 bases). Trimming left V 1 base short and J 3 bases short, with 23 bases between. This CDR3 is 18 amino acids long. CDR1 is DFQATT, CDR2 SNEGSKA, per germline (reference sequence). CDR3 nucleotides: TGCAGTGCTAGAGGAACGGGGAGAGGGCCGTTGGGTACAGATACGCAGTATTTT. Translating it yields CSARGTGRGPLGTDTQYF.

This clone was observed at least ten times. V gene TRBV13 combines with J gene TRBJ2-5; maybe TRBD1 (5 bases). Trimming pared 5 bases from V and 4 bases from J, leaving 11 bases between. The germline V gene encodes CDR1 PRHDT and CDR2 FYEKMQ (reference sequence). The CDR3 sequence is 13 residues long. The CDR3 loop is CASSPGQRETQYF. CDR3 DNA: TGTGCCAGCAGCCCCGGACAACGAGAGACCCAGTACTTC.

This clone turned up a few times. A read error may explain this, as a much larger clone is one base away. This CDR3 is CASSSRSMNTEAFF. For the CDR3, the DNA is TGTGCCAGCAGCTCCAGGTCCATGAACACTGAAGCTTTCTTT. V usage is TRBV7-2 and J usage is TRBJ1-1; D remains ambiguous. From germline, CDR1 is SGHTA and CDR2 FQGNSA. CDR3 size: 14 residues. Trimming removed 4 bases at V and 0 bases at J, with 9 bases between.

This clone has a handful of counts. Possible read error: a much larger clone is one base away. The J gene is TRBJ2-1, the V gene TRBV19, with 9 bases fitting TRBD1. The CDR3 consists of 16 residues. Trimming at V came to 6 bases and at J to 8 bases, leaving 14 bases not matched to a gene. The germline V gene has CDR1 LNHDA and CDR2 SQIVND (reference sequence). The CDR3 spells CASRTSGTGFPDEQFF. CDR3 nucleotides: TGTGCCAGTAGGACCTCCGGGACAGGGTTCCCCGATGAGCAGTTCTTC.

This clone was picked up a small number of times. A much larger clone differs from this one at a single base, so this may be a read error. The chain joins TRBV29-1 to TRBJ1-5; D may be TRBD1 (6 bases). Germline values: CDR1 SQVTM, CDR2 ANQGSEA. The CDR3 runs 14 residues. CDR3 DNA sequence: TGCAGAGTCGGAACCAGGGGATCCAATCAGCCCCAGCATTTT. Translating gives CRVGTRGSNQPQHF.

This clone has only one observation. The V gene is TRBV20-1, the J gene TRBJ1-2, with a weak D call TRBD1 (5 bases). Looked up from germline, CDR1 is DFQATT and CDR2 is SNEGSKA (reference sequence). Trimming took 5 bases from V and 9 from J, leaving 19 bases between them. The CDR3 extends over 13 amino acids. CDR3 region: CSADPRDVYCYTF. The CDR3, as DNA: TGCAGTGCTGACCCCCGGGACGTGTATTGCTACACCTTC.

The sample holds many counts of this clone. This sequence joins TRBV12-3 or TRBV12-4 and TRBJ2-2; 8 nucleotides line up with TRBD1. V lost 6 bases, J lost 1 base, and 13 bases stayed unmatched. This CDR3 region has 18 residues. CDR3 DNA: TGTGCCAGCAGCCCCTTCCCGAAGGGACAGGTGAACACCGGGGAGCTGTTTTTT. Encoded protein: CASSPFPKGQVNTGELFF.

This clone was picked up a small number of times. V and J are TRBV5-4 and TRBJ2-1, with 10 nucleotides matching TRBD2. Germline lookup yields CDR1 SGHNT and CDR2 YYREEE (reference sequence). This CDR3 region has 15 residues. V trimming: 2 bases; J trimming: 7 bases; junction bases outside the gene matches: 6. The chain's CDR3 is CASSFLAGALNEQFF. The CDR3 region has the DNA TGTGCCAGCAGCTTTCTAGCGGGGGCCTTAAATGAGCAGTTCTTC. The variable domain in full, with the rest retrieved from reference TRBV5-4 and TRBJ2-1, is ETGVTQSPTHLIKTRGQQVTLRCSSQSGHNTVSWYQQALGQGPQFIFQYYREEENGRGNFPPRFSGLQFPNYSSELNVNALELDDSALYLCASSFLAGALNEQFFGPGTRLTVL.

This clone was seen more than once but under ten times. In this CDR3 the conserved last residue, phenylalanine or tryptophan, is missing, so a read error is likely. The chain has TRBV27 and TRBJ2-7; 8 nucleotides match TRBD1. Germline CDR1 and CDR2: MNHEY and SMNVEV (reference sequence). This CDR3 spans 14 amino acids. CDR3: CASSPGTGLYEQYL. The CDR3 DNA is TGTGCAAGCAGTCCCGGGACAGGACTTTACGAGCAGTACTTA.

In its sample, this clone was seen many times. V is TRBV24-1 and J is TRBJ2-2, with 9 bases identical to TRBD1. The CDR3 has 17 amino acids. Germline CDR1 KGHDR, CDR2 SFDVKD. V shed 12 bases, J shed 1 base, and the junction held 14 bases outside the gene matches. This CDR3 reads CASSGTGPNQNTGELFF. CDR3 DNA: TGTGCCTCCTCCGGGACAGGGCCCAACCAGAACACCGGGGAGCTGTTTTTT.

This clone was recorded at least ten times. The chain combines TRBV5-1 with TRBJ2-5; D ambiguous. CDR3 length: 14 residues. Germline V lookup: CDR1 SGHRS, CDR2 YFSETQ. Trimming cost V 1 base and J 0 bases, with 7 bases left between them. CDR3 in amino acids: CASSLTPDQETQYF. CDR3 coding DNA: TGCGCCAGCAGCTTGACGCCAGACCAAGAGACCCAGTACTTC. Based on the CDR3 plus reference TRBV5-1 and TRBJ2-5, the full variable domain is KAGVTQTPRYLIKTRGQQVTLSCSPISGHRSVSWYQQTPGQGLQFLFEYFSETQRNKGNFPGRFSGRQFSNSRSEMNVSTLELGDSALYLCASSLTPDQETQYFGPGTRLLVL.

The chain couples TRBV20-1 to TRBJ2-7; D perhaps matches TRBD1 (6 bases). The germline gives CDR1 DFQATT, CDR2 SNEGSKA (reference sequence). The CDR3 has 13 residues. Deletions cut 3 bases from V and 7 bases from J, with 16 bases between. The CDR3: CSARQGGRGEQYF. CDR3 nucleotide sequence: TGCAGTGCTAGGCAGGGCGGCAGGGGAGAGCAGTACTTC.

The table lists this clone with many counts. The DNA of the CDR3 is TGTGCCAGCAGCTTAGCAGGTCTAGCGGGAGGGCCCCGGGAGACCCAGTACTTC. Translating gives CASSLAGLAGGPRETQYF. V usage is TRBV11-1 and J usage is TRBJ2-5; 12 nucleotides line up with TRBD2. Germline CDR1 SGHAT, CDR2 FQDESV (reference sequence). CDR3 size: 18 residues. V was clipped by 0 bases and J by 5 bases; unmatched bases: 10.

This clone showed up many times. The chain carries TRBV20-1 and TRBJ1-1; TRBD1 is a possible D gene (5 bases). This CDR3 has 12 amino acids. V dropped 5 bases and J dropped 4 bases, with 11 bases sitting between them. Germline loops: CDR1 DFQATT, CDR2 SNEGSKA (reference sequence). CDR3 amino acids: CSAQGGITEAFF. CDR3 nucleotides: TGCAGTGCTCAGGGCGGTATCACTGAAGCTTTCTTT.

This clone was observed many times. The chain combines TRBV7-6 with TRBJ1-3, with 7 positions matching TRBD1. The CDR3 covers 13 residues. Per the germline V gene, CDR1 is SGHVS and CDR2 is FNYEAQ. V shed 5 bases and J 6 bases; nucleotides not matched to a gene: 4. The CDR3: CASSTGTANTIYF. DNA of the CDR3: TGTGCCAGCAGCACCGGGACAGCAAACACCATATATTTT.

Of note for this clone: A much larger clone differs by one base, so this may be a read error. Other DNA sequences in the sample encode the same CDR3. V and J are TRBV5-1 and TRBJ2-1; 11 bases line up with TRBD2. Germline CDR1 SGHRS, CDR2 YFSETQ. The CDR3 is made up of 17 amino acids. V gave up 4 bases and J gave up 8 bases; unmatched junction bases: 14. CDR3 loop: CASSPGSRTSGSHEQFF. The CDR3 nucleotides read TGCGCCAGCAGCCCGGGCTCCCGGACTAGCGGGTCCCATGAGCAGTTCTTC.

This clone was seen many times. The rearrangement uses TRBV28 and TRBJ2-1, with D uncertain. The V gene lost 2 bases and the J gene lost 2 bases, with 13 bases spanning the gap. CDR1 MDHEN and CDR2 SYDVKM come from the germline V gene. The CDR3 sequence is 16 residues long. The CDR3 DNA is TGTGCCAGCAGTTTAGGGGTCGTAAGCCCCTACAATGAGCAGTTCTTC. Translated: CASSLGVVSPYNEQFF.

Worth noting for this clone: Possible read error: a much larger clone is one base away. The rearrangement links TRBV5-1 to TRBJ1-1; the D gene is possibly TRBD1 (6 bases). Trimming left V 6 bases short and J 12 bases short, with 15 bases between. This CDR3 region has 11 residues. Germline CDR1 reads SGHRS; CDR2 reads YFSETQ. The CDR3 region has the DNA TGCGCCAGCATACAGGGTTCGGAGTCTTTCTTT. This gives the protein CASIQGSESFF.

In regard to this clone: With a much larger clone just one base away, this may be a read error. V gene TRBV18 combines with J gene TRBJ2-3; tentatively, D is TRBD1 (5 bases). The CDR3 spans 16 residues. Germline V gene sequence: CDR1 KGHSH, CDR2 LQKENI. The CDR3 sequence is CASSRETALSTYTQYF. CDR3 coding DNA: TGTGCCAGCTCACGAGAGACAGCTTTGAGCACATATACGCAGTATTTT.

The table lists this clone with many counts. V usage is TRBV10-3 and J usage is TRBJ1-1, with D possibly matching TRBD1 (6 bases). The CDR3 is 16 residues long. V was pared by 6 bases and J by 1 base, with 18 bases between. Germline CDR1 is ENHRY and CDR2 is SYGVKD. CDR3 bases: TGTGCCATCAGGCCCCTTCCGGGCAGGGGGAACACTGAAGCTTTCTTT. As protein: CAIRPLPGRGNTEAFF.

This clone was detected many times. The V and J genes are TRBV7-8 and TRBJ1-5; TRBD1 might be the D (6 bases). The V and J ends lost 2 bases and 1 base respectively, with 12 bases between them. Per germline, CDR1 SGHVS and CDR2 FQNEAQ. The CDR3 is 16 amino acids. This CDR3 reads CASSLNRTVSNQPQHF. In DNA, the CDR3 is TGTGCCAGCAGCTTAAATAGGACAGTGAGCAATCAGCCCCAGCATTTT.